These 9 T cell receptor beta chains were all obtained from the same sample, sequenced in a study of control samples from healthy donors and cancer patients. Using immunoSEQ multiplex PCR, the repertoire was profiled, and TCRdb retains in-frame clones only, with some absent. The table lists about 34,000 clones, roughly nine tenths of them singletons, with under 2% in the top ten. Source material: PBMCs. The receptors shown here come from a woman between 40 and 55 years old with lung cancer.

The chain links TRBV24-1 to TRBJ2-1; 9 bases are a match to TRBD2. V lost 1 base and J lost 5; bases outside the gene matches: 5. This CDR3 is built from 16 residues. Per germline, CDR1 KGHDR and CDR2 SFDVKD. For the CDR3, the DNA is TGTGCCACCAGTGATTTAAGCGGGGGGTCCAACAATGAGCAGTTCTTC. This encodes CATSDLSGGSNNEQFF.

The chain is built from TRBV30 and TRBJ1-5; D gene uncertain. Germline V gives CDR1 GTSNPN, CDR2 SVGIG (reference sequence). The CDR3 spans 13 residues. Between the trimmed V and J ends, which lost 5 bases and 0 bases, there was a span of 8 bases. The CDR3 bases are TGTGCCTGGGACGTCATTAGCAATCAGCCCCAGCATTTT. Its protein is CAWDVISNQPQHF.

The sample holds a few counts of this clone. This rearrangement joins TRBV5-4 to TRBJ2-1, with 10 bases identical to TRBD2. The CDR3 has 16 residues. In germline, CDR1 is SGHNT, CDR2 YYREEE (reference sequence). The V segment lost 2 bases and the J segment 6 bases; nucleotides outside the gene matches: 8. CDR3 DNA: TGTGCCAGCAGCTTCCCACTAGCGGGGTTTATCAATGAGCAGTTCTTC. It translates to CASSFPLAGFINEQFF.

This chain links TRBV6-5 with TRBJ2-3; D is unclear. Germline V lookup: CDR1 MNHEY, CDR2 SVGAGI. V dropped 5 bases and J dropped 1 base, with 13 bases sitting between them. The CDR3 sequence is 15 residues long. The CDR3: CASSTRWRGTDTQYF. CDR3 DNA sequence: TGTGCCAGCAGTACCCGTTGGCGAGGCACAGATACGCAGTATTTT.

The CDR3, as DNA: TGTGCCAGCAGCCAGGACAACGACTATGGCTACACCTTC. Protein product: CASSQDNDYGYTF. The genes are TRBV5-5 and TRBJ1-2, with D tentatively TRBD1 (5 bases). The CDR3 has 13 amino acids. Trimming pared 4 bases from V and 3 bases from J, leaving 10 bases between. The germline gives CDR1 SGHKS, CDR2 YYEKEE (reference sequence).

This sequence joins TRBV5-8 and TRBJ1-2; 7 bases fit TRBD1. The V gene's germline CDR1 is SGHTS and CDR2 YDEGEE. CDR3 length equals 13 residues. V was pared by 6 bases and J by 8 bases, with 10 bases of the junction left unmatched. The CDR3 sequence: CASNSGGSKGYTF. The CDR3 region has the DNA TGTGCCAGCAACTCAGGGGGATCTAAAGGCTACACCTTC.

This chain uses TRBV21-1 with TRBJ1-5. TRBV21-1 constitutes a pseudogene. The CDR3 loop spans 16 amino acids. CDR3: CASSKALAEGNQPQHF. CDR3 DNA sequence: TGTGCCAGCAGCAAAGCGCTGGCGGAGGGCAATCAGCCCCAGCATTTT.

This chain joins TRBV7-8 and TRBJ1-6; D is undetermined. The CDR3 runs 14 residues. The ends were cut back, 4 bases at V and 10 bases at J, with 14 bases in the middle. CDR1 is SGHVS and CDR2 is FQNEAQ in the germline V gene. In DNA, the CDR3 is TGTGCCAGCAGCTCCCGTGAAGGGTCCTCACCCCTCCACTTT. It yields the protein CASSSREGSSPLHF.

The gene calls are TRBV10-1 and TRBJ2-6; D not resolved. This CDR3 region has 16 residues. Germline CDR1 WNHNN, CDR2 SYGVQD (reference sequence). V dropped 3 bases and J dropped 0 bases, with 9 bases sitting between them. The CDR3 nucleotides are TGCGCCAGCAGTGAACCGACACTCTCTGGGGCCAACGTCCTGACTTTC. Translation: CASSEPTLSGANVLTF.